Each of the 20 T cell receptor beta chains below was sequenced from the same sample in a study of response to subunit inactivated influenza vaccine (dated by TCRdb to 2016 to 2019). Libraries were constructed by RT-PCR. Instrument used: Illumina HiSeq 2500. TCRdb redid the processing of the public reads, applying fastp at Q25 and MiXCR, and retained in-frame beta chains. Rows matching on CDR3 protein sequence are summarized as one entry with the most common DNA and genes. The sample records hundreds of thousands of distinct CDR3 sequences, roughly 27% of which are singletons. Under 2.5% of the sample is held by the ten biggest clonotypes. The specimen was CD4+ T cells sorted from PBMCs, collected less than 6 days after vaccination. These receptors all stem from a man aged 45-65 years who received an inactivated influenza vaccine. Donor details come from another sample of the same person, matched by shared clones.

This clonotype occurred a few times. The chain employs TRBV20-1 and TRBJ2-1, with TRBD2 matching over 7 bases. V lost 6 bases, J lost 0 bases, and 11 bases stayed unmatched. Germline CDR1 reads DFQATT; CDR2 reads SNEGSKA (reference sequence). This CDR3 comprises 16 residues. In DNA form, the CDR3 reads TGCAGTGCCCCAACAGGCGGGGGTTTCTCCTACAATGAGCAGTTCTTC. This translates into CSAPTGGGFSYNEQFF.

In this sample, this clonotype turned up many times. V is TRBV29-1 and J is TRBJ2-1, with 8 nucleotides matching TRBD2. Trimming removed 1 base from V and 5 bases from J; junction bases left unmatched: 4. This CDR3 contains 14 residues. Germline CDR1 is SQVTM and CDR2 is ANQGSEA. This CDR3 reads CSVEGQLADNEQFF. The DNA for the CDR3 is TGCAGCGTTGAAGGTCAACTAGCGGACAATGAGCAGTTCTTC.

The sample holds many counts of this clonotype. This chain uses TRBV7-9 with TRBJ2-7; D is uncertain. Per the germline V gene, CDR1 is SEHNR and CDR2 is FQNEAQ (reference sequence). This CDR3 contains 12 residues. V was clipped by 5 bases and J by 3 bases, with 8 bases between them. The CDR3: CASSPPVYEQYF. CDR3 DNA sequence: TGTGCCAGCAGCCCGCCGGTCTACGAGCAGTACTTC.

This clonotype was seen more than once but under ten times. The V call is TRBV6-5, the J call TRBJ1-2; tentatively, D is TRBD1 (5 bases). Germline lookup yields CDR1 MNHEY and CDR2 SVGAGI. The CDR3 consists of 15 residues. V was shortened by 0 bases and J by 7 bases, with 15 bases between the two germline ends. The CDR3 coding sequence is TGTGCCAGCAGTTACTCGATGGGGGTTCTAAGTGGCTACACCTTC. This gives the protein CASSYSMGVLSGYTF.

This clonotype showed up just once. The rearrangement links TRBV18 to TRBJ2-3, with D possibly called TRBD1 or TRBD2 (5 bases each). Trimming cost V 6 bases and J 2 bases, with 27 bases left between them. Germline lookup yields CDR1 KGHSH and CDR2 LQKENI. The CDR3 contains 19 residues. CDR3 in amino acids: CASSTRGGSPSTSTDTQYF. CDR3 in DNA: TGTGCCAGCTCGACCCGTGGGGGATCACCTTCTACGTCCACAGATACGCAGTATTTT.

This clonotype has a handful of counts. The rearrangement uses TRBV6-6 and TRBJ1-6; D ambiguous. The CDR3 is made up of 13 amino acids. V lost 2 bases and J lost 5, with 4 bases in between. The germline V gene has CDR1 MNHNY and CDR2 SVGAGI (reference sequence). The CDR3 DNA follows: TGTGCCAGCAGTTACGAACATAATTCACCCCTCCACTTT. Protein product: CASSYEHNSPLHF.

The chain is built from TRBV20-1 and TRBJ2-2, with D perhaps given as TRBD1 or TRBD2 (5 bases each). This CDR3 comprises 14 residues. Germline values: CDR1 DFQATT, CDR2 SNEGSKA (reference sequence). The CDR3 protein is CSVGDYFNTGELFF. The CDR3 nucleotides are TGCAGCGTGGGGGATTATTTCAACACCGGGGAGCTGTTTTTT.

This clonotype was found a few times. The chain is built from TRBV11-2 and TRBJ2-2, with D perhaps TRBD1 or TRBD2 (6 bases each). The germline CDR1 and CDR2 sequences are SGHAT and FQNNGV. This CDR3 contains 21 residues. The V and J ends lost 7 bases and 6 bases respectively, with 36 bases between them. CDR3 DNA: TGTGCCAGCACCTCTTCAACCCTGTTGGCCAAAGTTACAGGGAGGCCCGGGGAGCTGTTTTTT. As protein: CASTSSTLLAKVTGRPGELFF.

This clonotype was detected only a few times. The chain recombines TRBV4-2 with TRBJ2-1; 14 bases match TRBD2. The CDR3 extends over 16 amino acids. Germline V gene lookup returns CDR1 LGHNA and CDR2 YNFKEQ. V lost 3 bases, J lost 9 bases, and 7 bases stayed unmatched. CDR3 residues: CASSQSGTSGSIEQFF. CDR3 nucleotides: TGTGCCAGCAGCCAGTCCGGGACTAGCGGGAGTATTGAGCAGTTCTTC.

The V and J genes are TRBV7-2 and TRBJ1-2; tentative D call: TRBD1 (5 bases). Trimming cost V 7 bases and J 7 bases, with 22 bases left between them. From germline, CDR1 is SGHTA and CDR2 FQGNSA. This CDR3 comprises 15 residues. CDR3 bases: TGTGCCAGCAACAGATCCGGGAGAGGGGAGGGTGGCTACACCTTC. This sequence encodes CASNRSGRGEGGYTF.

This clonotype was picked up one time. The CDR3 protein is CSAPRSGGSYTQYF. The CDR3 coding sequence is TGCAGTGCCCCACGGAGCGGGGGGTCATATACGCAGTATTTT. This chain joins TRBV20-1 and TRBJ2-3; 9 bases are shared with TRBD2. The CDR3 length is 14 residues. After removal of 6 bases from V and 7 bases from J, the junction contained 11 bases not matched to a gene. Germline loops: CDR1 DFQATT, CDR2 SNEGSKA (reference sequence).

V usage is TRBV11-2 and J usage is TRBJ2-3, with D possibly being TRBD2 (6 bases). Germline V gives CDR1 SGHAT, CDR2 FQNNGV. CDR3 length: 19 amino acids. Between the trimmed V and J ends, which lost 5 bases and 0 bases, there was a span of 24 bases. The CDR3 spells CASSRGDLSSLLSTDTQYF. In DNA, the CDR3 is TGTGCCAGCAGCCGCGGGGATTTATCTAGCCTCCTGAGCACAGATACGCAGTATTTT.

The gene calls are TRBV29-1 and TRBJ2-7; tentatively, D is TRBD1 or TRBD2 (6 bases each). Germline V gene sequence: CDR1 SQVTM, CDR2 ANQGSEA. The CDR3 contains 14 residues. The V gene lost 6 bases and the J gene lost 4 bases, with 19 bases spanning the gap. CDR3 loop: CSVQGGFRGYEQYF. Written as DNA, the CDR3 is TGCAGCGTCCAAGGGGGGTTCAGGGGTTACGAGCAGTACTTC.

V gene TRBV6-1 combines with J gene TRBJ2-7, with TRBD2 matching over 13 bases. Germline V gene sequence: CDR1 MNHNS, CDR2 SASEGT. Unmatched junction bases numbered 17, after V lost 7 bases and J lost 5 bases. CDR3 size: 18 residues. The CDR3 nucleotides are TGTGCCAGCACCCCCTCAGTCCCAACTAGCGGGGGGGCCAACGAGCAGTACTTC. Amino acids: CASTPSVPTSGGANEQYF.

There are many counts of this clonotype. CDR3 protein: CASSTGGLSYNEQFF. CDR3 bases: TGTGCCAGCAGTACAGGAGGATTATCCTACAATGAGCAGTTCTTC. The J gene is TRBJ2-1, the V gene TRBV12-3 or TRBV12-4; D could derive from TRBD1 or TRBD2 (5 bases each). This CDR3 spans 15 amino acids. Trimming took 5 bases from V and 1 from J, leaving 12 bases between them.

This clonotype turned up a few times. The V call is TRBV20-1, the J call TRBJ1-2, with a tentative D call TRBD1 (6 bases). V lost 0 bases, J lost 8 bases, and 19 bases lay in between. The CDR3 extends over 15 amino acids. Looked up from germline, CDR1 is DFQATT and CDR2 is SNEGSKA (reference sequence). Here the CDR3 reads CSARDPKQGREGYTF. For the CDR3, the DNA is TGCAGTGCTAGAGATCCTAAACAGGGTAGGGAGGGCTACACCTTC.

The chain combines TRBV5-1 with TRBJ2-5; tentatively, D is TRBD2 (5 bases). CDR1 is SGHRS, CDR2 YFSETQ, per germline. Between the trimmed V and J ends, which lost 2 bases and 3 bases, there was a span of 14 bases. This CDR3 is 15 amino acids long. The CDR3 sequence: CASSLRGYREETQYF. CDR3 coding DNA: TGCGCCAGCAGCTTAAGAGGGTACCGGGAAGAGACCCAGTACTTC.

This clonotype was recorded at least ten times. This chain uses TRBV29-1 with TRBJ2-3, with no clear D. The ends were cut back, 2 bases at V and 3 bases at J, with 3 bases in the middle. The CDR3 is made up of 11 amino acids. Germline V lookup: CDR1 SQVTM, CDR2 ANQGSEA. The CDR3 region is CSVEFTDTQYF. The CDR3 DNA reads as TGCAGCGTTGAATTTACAGATACGCAGTATTTT.

A few counts support this clonotype. The chain carries TRBV29-1 and TRBJ1-2; perhaps TRBD1 as D (5 bases). The CDR3 length is 13 residues. The germline V gene has CDR1 SQVTM and CDR2 ANQGSEA. Trimming pared 5 bases from V and 2 bases from J, leaving 12 bases between. In nucleotides, the CDR3 is TGCAGCGTTCAATTGGGGGACAACTATGGCTACACCTTC. Its protein product is CSVQLGDNYGYTF. The full variable domain, with the rest looked up from reference TRBV29-1 and TRBJ1-2, is SAVISQKPSRDICQRGTSLTIQCQVDSQVTMMFWYRQQPGQSLTLIATANQGSEATYESGFVIDKFPISRPNLTFSTLTVSNMSPEDSSIYLCSVQLGDNYGYTFGSGTRLTVV.

This sequence joins TRBV7-2 and TRBJ1-5; no clear D gene. This CDR3 is 13 amino acids long. Germline CDR1 reads SGHTA; CDR2 reads FQGNSA. With 3 bases removed from V and 3 bases from J, the gap between germline ends came to 6 bases. The CDR3 loop is CASSFSYNQPQHF. DNA of the CDR3: TGTGCCAGCAGCTTCAGCTACAATCAGCCCCAGCATTTT.